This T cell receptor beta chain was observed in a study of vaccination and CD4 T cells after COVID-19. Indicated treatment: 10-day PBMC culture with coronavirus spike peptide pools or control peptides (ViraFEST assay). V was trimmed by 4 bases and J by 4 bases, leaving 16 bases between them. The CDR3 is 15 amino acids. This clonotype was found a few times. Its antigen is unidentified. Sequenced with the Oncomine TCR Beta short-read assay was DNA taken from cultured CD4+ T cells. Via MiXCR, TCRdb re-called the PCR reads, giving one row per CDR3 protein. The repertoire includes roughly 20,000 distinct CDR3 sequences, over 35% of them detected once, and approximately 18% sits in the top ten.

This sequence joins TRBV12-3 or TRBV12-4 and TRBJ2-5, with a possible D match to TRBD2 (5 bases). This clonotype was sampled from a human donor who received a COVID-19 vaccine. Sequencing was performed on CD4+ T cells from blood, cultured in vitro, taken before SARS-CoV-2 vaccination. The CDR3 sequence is CASSSRVGNRETQYF. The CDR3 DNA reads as TGTGCCAGCAGTTCGAGGGTGGGGAACCGAGAGACCCAGTACTTC.